Below are 28 T cell receptor beta chains sequenced from a single sample in a study of regulatory T cells in long-lasting Graves disease. In building TCR beta libraries, iRepertoire HTBI primers were used together with Arm-PCR of CDR3 regions. From the multiplex PCR reads, TCRdb called clonotypes with MiXCR, one entry per CDR3 protein. Of hundreds of thousands of distinct CDR3 sequences listed, 25% to 30% are singletons. Time point: persistent/refractory GD, antithyroid drugs over 5 years with positive TRAb. PBMC-extracted RNA yielded the TCR library. The material sequenced was peripheral blood mononuclear cells (PBMCs), taken when the disease was refractory, from a patient treated with antithyroid drugs. The source of these receptors is a female donor with Graves disease.

V is TRBV20-1 and J is TRBJ2-7, with D unclear. CDR3 size: 12 residues. The V end lost 0 bases, the J end lost 2 bases, and 5 bases lay between the germline ends. Germline lookup yields CDR1 DFQATT and CDR2 SNEGSKA (reference sequence). CDR3 DNA: TGCAGTGCTAGAGAGTGGGCCTACGAGCAGTACTTC. Translation: CSAREWAYEQYF.

The gene calls are TRBV7-8 and TRBJ2-3, with D possibly being TRBD1 (6 bases). The CDR3 is made up of 15 amino acids. With 8 bases removed from V and 0 bases from J, the gap between germline ends came to 15 bases. The germline gives CDR1 SGHVS, CDR2 FQNEAQ. CDR3: CASALTGCSTDTQYF. The DNA of the CDR3 is TGTGCCAGCGCTCTCACAGGGTGTAGCACAGATACGCAGTATTTT.

The chain has TRBV5-1 and TRBJ1-1; D is undetermined. V dropped 4 bases and J dropped 3 bases, with 13 bases sitting between them. There are 14 residues in the CDR3. The germline V gene has CDR1 SGHRS and CDR2 YFSETQ. The CDR3 DNA follows: TGCGCCAGCAGCAATGGGTTGTTGGACACTGAAGCTTTCTTT. Translating it yields CASSNGLLDTEAFF.

The chain carries TRBV27 and TRBJ1-5; tentatively, D is TRBD1 (6 bases). The CDR3 covers 16 residues. V was clipped by 6 bases and J by 5 bases, with 20 bases between them. The germline gives CDR1 MNHEY, CDR2 SMNVEV (reference sequence). CDR3 sequence: CASSRWGQWLDQPQHF. Here the CDR3 DNA reads TGTGCCAGCAGCCGTTGGGGGCAGTGGCTAGATCAGCCCCAGCATTTT.

This clonotype has at least ten counts. The rearrangement uses TRBV27 and TRBJ1-2; no clear D gene. CDR1 and CDR2 from the germline V gene are MNHEY and SMNVEV (reference sequence). With 3 bases removed from V and 4 bases from J, the gap between germline ends came to 12 bases. This CDR3 spans 14 amino acids. In nucleotides, the CDR3 is TGTGCCAGCAGTTTCGGGAGCCCGGGCTATGGCTACACCTTC. Its translation: CASSFGSPGYGYTF.

The J gene is TRBJ2-5, the V gene TRBV11-2; 11 bases line up with TRBD2. Germline CDR1 SGHAT, CDR2 FQNNGV. V shed 3 bases, J shed 4 bases, and the junction held 4 bases outside the gene matches. The CDR3 is 15 residues long. CDR3: CASSFIGLAGETQYF. CDR3 nucleotide sequence: TGTGCCAGCAGCTTCATTGGACTAGCGGGAGAGACCCAGTACTTC.

The chain employs TRBV5-6 and TRBJ1-4; D gene unclear. This CDR3 has 14 residues. Germline assignment: CDR1 SGHDT and CDR2 YYEEEE. The ends were cut back, 2 bases at V and 3 bases at J, with 8 bases in the middle. The CDR3 protein is CASSLELANEKLFF. The CDR3 nucleotides read TGTGCCAGCAGCTTAGAACTGGCTAATGAAAAACTGTTTTTT.

In the case of this clonotype: With a much larger clone just one base away, this may be a read error. CDR3 sequence (DNA): TGTGCCGGCACGGGGGCCCGATTCGCCTACGAGCAGTACTTC. Translating it yields CAGTGARFAYEQYF. The rearrangement joins TRBV6-8 to TRBJ2-4; D might be TRBD1 or TRBD2, each matching 6 bases. The DNA end is more similar to TRBJ2-7, so the J call may be wrong. Germline V gene lookup returns CDR1 MNHGY and CDR2 SAAAGT. CDR3 length: 14 amino acids.

The table lists this clonotype with a few counts. The chain uses TRBV6-1 and TRBJ1-1, with TRBD1 matching over 7 bases. The CDR3 contains 14 residues. Looked up from germline, CDR1 is MNHNS and CDR2 is SASEGT. V gave up 6 bases and J gave up 0 bases; unmatched junction bases: 4. In DNA form, the CDR3 reads TGTGCCAGCAGAACGACAGGGCTGAACACTGAAGCTTTCTTT. Translation gives CASRTTGLNTEAFF.

This clonotype was detected a few times. This chain uses TRBV5-6 with TRBJ2-2; D possibly corresponds to TRBD1 (6 bases). Germline V gene lookup returns CDR1 SGHDT and CDR2 YYEEEE. This CDR3 has 16 residues. Trimming left V 1 base short and J 0 bases short, with 10 bases between. The CDR3 is CASSLLYRANTGELFF. The DNA for the CDR3 is TGTGCCAGCAGCTTGTTGTACAGGGCGAACACCGGGGAGCTGTTTTTT.

The genes are TRBV12-3 or TRBV12-4 and TRBJ1-2, with D unclear. This CDR3 is 16 amino acids long. Between the trimmed V and J ends, which lost 5 bases and 4 bases, there was a span of 20 bases. The CDR3 DNA reads as TGTGCCAGCAGTATATACCTGGACGGCACCTCCTATGGCTACACCTTC. Translation gives CASSIYLDGTSYGYTF.

This chain uses TRBV15 with TRBJ1-6, with D tentatively TRBD1 (5 bases). The CDR3 runs 15 residues. V was cut by 7 bases and J by 7 bases, with 17 bases left in between. Looked up from germline, CDR1 is LNHNV and CDR2 is YYDKDF (reference sequence). CDR3 DNA sequence: TGTGCCACCAAGACCCCTCAGGGAGTAAATTCACCCCTCCACTTT. Amino acids: CATKTPQGVNSPLHF.

The table lists this clonotype with a few counts. The V and J genes are TRBV20-1 and TRBJ1-2; D might be TRBD1 (5 bases). The germline CDR1 and CDR2 sequences are DFQATT and SNEGSKA (reference sequence). V lost 6 bases and J 4 bases, leaving 21 bases between the germline ends. The CDR3 is 15 amino acids. The DNA of the CDR3 is TGCAGTGCCGCAGGTGGCCAGGGCCTTACCTATGGCTACACCTTC. This encodes CSAAGGQGLTYGYTF.

The chain uses TRBV6-1 and TRBJ1-2; no reliable D call. The CDR3 contains 12 residues. CDR1 is MNHNS and CDR2 is SASEGT in the germline V gene. V was pared by 6 bases and J by 6 bases, with 11 bases between. CDR3 DNA: TGTGCCAGCAGACAAGGGCTACATGGCTACACCTTC. It yields the protein CASRQGLHGYTF.

The chain combines TRBV9 with TRBJ2-7; TRBD2 matches at 8 bases. V lost 0 bases, J lost 6 bases, and 2 bases stayed unmatched. Germline V gene sequence: CDR1 SGDLS, CDR2 YYNGEE. This CDR3 comprises 13 residues. CDR3 DNA: TGTGCCAGCAGCGTAGCGGGAGGGCCCGAGCAGTACTTC. Amino acid sequence: CASSVAGGPEQYF.

The chain joins TRBV12-3 or TRBV12-4 to TRBJ1-2, with TRBD1 as a possible D gene (6 bases). The V gene lost 6 bases and the J gene lost 3 bases, with 20 bases spanning the gap. The CDR3 is 16 residues long. Written as DNA, the CDR3 is TGTGCCAGCAGCCCAGGAGGGGGGTCAAAGCACTATGGCTACACCTTC. Protein sequence: CASSPGGGSKHYGYTF.

This clonotype occurred a few times. This rearrangement joins TRBV7-9 to TRBJ1-2, with 12 bases lining up with TRBD1. CDR1 SEHNR and CDR2 FQNEAQ come from the germline V gene (reference sequence). V shed 10 bases and J 5 bases; nucleotides not matched to a gene: 8. The CDR3 spans 14 residues. CDR3 DNA: TGTGCCACCCGTTCGGGACAGGGGGCATATGGCTACACCTTC. The encoded protein is CATRSGQGAYGYTF. The complete variable domain, with remaining parts taken from reference TRBV7-9 and TRBJ1-2, reads DTGVSQNPRHKITKRGQNVTFRCDPISEHNRLYWYRQTLGQGPEFLTYFQNEAQLEKSRLLSDRFSAERPKGSFSTLEIQRTEQGDSAMYLCATRSGQGAYGYTFGSGTRLTVV.

V is TRBV15 and J is TRBJ1-5; D is perhaps TRBD1 (5 bases). Germline V gene lookup returns CDR1 LNHNV and CDR2 YYDKDF (reference sequence). The CDR3 has 14 residues. Trimming left V 8 bases short and J 1 base short, with 12 bases between. This chain's CDR3 is CATRNEGSNQPQHF. CDR3 coding DNA: TGTGCCACCCGTAATGAGGGGAGCAATCAGCCCCAGCATTTT.

As to this clonotype: A much larger clone lies one base from this, so it may be a read error. The chain couples TRBV11-2 to TRBJ2-2, with D possibly being TRBD1 (6 bases). The CDR3 length is 14 residues. The V gene's germline CDR1 is SGHAT and CDR2 FQNNGV. CDR3 DNA sequence: TGTGCCAGCAGCGAAGGACAGAACACCGGGGAGCTGCTTTTT. Encoded protein: CASSEGQNTGELLF.

This clonotype came up a few times. The rearrangement uses TRBV6-5 and TRBJ1-5; TRBD1 matches at 9 bases. Germline CDR1 reads MNHEY; CDR2 reads SVGAGI. The J segment lost 3 bases and the V segment lost 4 bases, leaving 13 bases of the junction unmatched. The CDR3 is 18 residues long. CDR3 in amino acids: CASSSTGGSFVDNQPQHF. The CDR3, as DNA: TGTGCCAGCAGTTCGACAGGGGGAAGTTTTGTTGACAATCAGCCCCAGCATTTT.

The rearrangement uses TRBV5-1 and TRBJ1-1; 7 bases are a match to TRBD1. With V trimmed by 5 bases and J by 1 base, 8 bases remained unmatched. CDR1 is SGHRS, CDR2 YFSETQ, per germline. The CDR3 covers 15 residues. Written as DNA, the CDR3 is TGCGCCAGCAGGGTACCGGGACAGACGAACACTGAAGCTTTCTTT. This codes for CASRVPGQTNTEAFF.

The chain has TRBV6-2 or TRBV6-3 and TRBJ2-5; weak D call: TRBD1 (6 bases). CDR1 MNHEY and CDR2 SVGEGT come from the germline V gene. Trimming shortened V by 2 bases and J by 4 bases, and 17 bases separated the two germline ends. CDR3 size: 16 residues. The CDR3 protein is CASSYGARGPGETQYF. In DNA form, the CDR3 reads TGTGCCAGCAGTTACGGGGCCAGGGGCCCAGGAGAGACCCAGTACTTC.

The V gene is TRBV12-5, the J gene TRBJ1-4, with D hard to call. Per the germline V gene, CDR1 is LGHNT and CDR2 is FRNRAP. Trimming removed 1 base from V and 13 bases from J, with 16 bases in between. The CDR3 has 14 residues. CDR3 nucleotide sequence: TGTGCTAGTGGTTTGGAGGCTTCTGGGAAAAGACTGTTTTTT. Protein: CASGLEASGKRLFF.

V usage is TRBV12-3 or TRBV12-4 and J usage is TRBJ2-5; 16 bases line up with TRBD2. This CDR3 comprises 17 residues. The junction had 3 bases not matched to a gene; V was cut back by 4 bases and J by 1 base. CDR3 sequence reads: CASSSGTSGRAQETQYF. As DNA, the CDR3 is TGTGCCAGCAGTTCCGGGACTAGCGGGAGGGCCCAAGAGACCCAGTACTTC.

The chain couples TRBV6-5 to TRBJ1-4; 9 bases are shared with TRBD1. The germline gives CDR1 MNHEY, CDR2 SVGAGI. The CDR3 has 18 residues. V shed 0 bases and J 0 bases; nucleotides not matched to a gene: 5. This CDR3 reads CASSYSGTGIATNEKLFF. The CDR3 DNA follows: TGTGCCAGCAGTTACTCCGGGACAGGGATTGCAACTAATGAAAAACTGTTTTTT.

The gene calls are TRBV19 and TRBJ1-2; D gene unclear. From germline, CDR1 is LNHDA and CDR2 SQIVND (reference sequence). The CDR3 sequence is 12 residues long. V was trimmed by 7 bases and J by 3 bases, leaving 9 bases between them. CDR3 coding DNA: TGTGCCAGTAAGAACAGAGACTATGGCTACACCTTC. Translated: CASKNRDYGYTF.

The genes are TRBV9 and TRBJ2-7; possibly TRBD2 for D (6 bases). The length of the CDR3 is 14 residues. Trimming removed 4 bases from V and 4 bases from J, with 15 bases in between. CDR1 SGDLS and CDR2 YYNGEE come from the germline V gene. CDR3: CASSPSESIYEQYF. In DNA, the CDR3 is TGTGCCAGCAGCCCTAGCGAGAGTATATACGAGCAGTACTTC.

V usage is TRBV4-1 and J usage is TRBJ2-7; no clear D. The germline CDR1 and CDR2 sequences are MGHRA and YSYEKL. There are 14 residues in the CDR3. V gave up 2 bases and J gave up 0 bases, with 8 bases separating them. The CDR3 protein is CASSQLESSYEQYF. In nucleotides, the CDR3 is TGCGCCAGCAGCCAACTAGAGAGCTCCTACGAGCAGTACTTC.